The 21 T cell receptor beta chains listed next were all sequenced from one sample in a study of cytomegalovirus exposure and HLA in healthy donors. The PCR ran on 60 Vbeta and 13 Jbeta primers. Assay used: immunoSEQ multiplex PCR; TCRdb lists only in-frame clones, some missing. This sample has approximately 190,000 clones; around 83% occur once, and the top ten carry roughly 1.5%. Sequencing was done on a sample of PBMCs. The receptors here all came from a woman younger than 35 in good health and CMV-seronegative.

This rearrangement joins TRBV28 to TRBJ1-3; 8 bases map to TRBD1. J lost 1 base, V lost 2 bases, and 7 bases had no gene match. The CDR3 length is 17 residues. Germline V gives CDR1 MDHEN, CDR2 SYDVKM. CDR3 protein: CASSLRGYRGSGNTIYF. DNA of the CDR3: TGTGCCAGCAGTTTACGGGGCTACAGGGGGTCTGGAAACACCATATATTTT.

The sample holds a few counts of this clone. The chain links TRBV6-6 to TRBJ2-3, with 11 bases identical to TRBD2. Looked up from germline, CDR1 is MNHNY and CDR2 is SVGAGI (reference sequence). The ends lost 6 bases at V and 1 base at J; junction bases unmatched: 3. The CDR3 covers 15 residues. CDR3 sequence: CASSLLAGGTDTQYF. The CDR3, as DNA: TGTGCCAGCAGCCTACTAGCGGGAGGCACAGATACGCAGTATTTT.

This sequence joins TRBV7-2 and TRBJ2-4; 8 bases agree with TRBD1. Looked up from germline, CDR1 is SGHTA and CDR2 is FQGNSA. V lost 3 bases, J lost 6 bases, and 10 bases stayed unmatched. The CDR3 contains 16 residues. The CDR3 sequence: CASSFRPAGGGNIQYF. The CDR3 DNA reads TGTGCCAGCAGCTTCCGTCCCGCAGGGGGCGGAAACATTCAGTACTTC. Together with reference TRBV7-2 and TRBJ2-4, the CDR3 gives the full variable domain: GAGVSQSPSNKVTEKGKDVELRCDPISGHTALYWYRQSLGQGLEFLIYFQGNSAPDKSGLPSDRFSAERTGGSVSTLTIQRTQQEDSAVYLCASSFRPAGGGNIQYFGAGTRLSVL.

This chain connects TRBV28 to TRBJ2-5; no definite D call. Germline lookup yields CDR1 MDHEN and CDR2 SYDVKM. This CDR3 spans 14 amino acids. V was pared by 6 bases and J by 4 bases, with 15 bases between. CDR3 protein: CASSSGLAIETQYF. The CDR3 nucleotides read TGTGCCAGCAGCTCCGGGTTGGCGATAGAGACCCAGTACTTC.

The CDR3 reads CAINRQGYNSPLHF. CDR3 nucleotides: TGTGCCATCAACCGACAGGGGTATAATTCACCCCTCCACTTT. The rearrangement joins TRBV10-3 to TRBJ1-6; TRBD1 matches at 8 bases. Germline trimming cut 7 bases from V and 4 bases from J; bases unmatched to any gene: 3. Germline-derived CDR1 and CDR2 are ENHRY and SYGVKD. This CDR3 is built from 14 residues.

This chain uses TRBV28 with TRBJ1-5; 7 bases map to TRBD1. There are 17 residues in the CDR3. V lost 6 bases to trimming and J lost 0 bases; unmatched junction nucleotides: 11. Germline V lookup: CDR1 MDHEN, CDR2 SYDVKM. The chain's CDR3 is CASRRRQGKDSNQPQHF. CDR3 DNA sequence: TGTGCCAGCAGGAGAAGACAGGGAAAAGATAGCAATCAGCCCCAGCATTTT.

This chain connects TRBV15 to TRBJ1-1, with TRBD1 matching over 8 bases. The junction had 2 bases not matched to a gene; V was cut back by 3 bases and J by 2 bases. Germline assignment: CDR1 LNHNV and CDR2 YYDKDF (reference sequence). CDR3 size: 14 residues. The CDR3 sequence is CATSRAGGNTEAFF. As DNA, the CDR3 is TGTGCCACCAGCAGGGCAGGGGGCAACACTGAAGCTTTCTTT.

V gene TRBV27 combines with J gene TRBJ2-3, with D tentatively TRBD1 (6 bases). The CDR3 covers 15 residues. Germline V lookup: CDR1 MNHEY, CDR2 SMNVEV (reference sequence). V lost 8 bases to trimming and J lost 2 bases, with 17 bases between them. The CDR3 DNA is TGTGCCAGCGGAGGAACAGGGTTTTACACAGATACGCAGTATTTT. As protein: CASGGTGFYTDTQYF.

The gene calls are TRBV5-1 and TRBJ1-2; no clear D gene. The germline V gene encodes CDR1 SGHRS and CDR2 YFSETQ. Trimming removed 4 bases at V and 8 bases at J, with 21 bases between. This CDR3 spans 15 amino acids. This CDR3 reads CASSPGWIGPEGYTF. The CDR3, as DNA: TGCGCCAGCAGCCCGGGGTGGATTGGCCCGGAGGGCTACACCTTC.

The V and J genes are TRBV7-2 and TRBJ1-1; a possible D gene is TRBD1 (6 bases). Germline assignment: CDR1 SGHTA and CDR2 FQGNSA. CDR3 length: 16 residues. V was trimmed by 5 bases and J by 1 base, leaving 17 bases between them. The CDR3 protein is CASSEGTGFTNTEAFF. The CDR3 nucleotides are TGTGCCAGCAGCGAAGGAACAGGGTTCACGAACACTGAAGCTTTCTTT.

V and J are TRBV19 and TRBJ2-5; TRBD2 aligns across 12 bases. Germline CDR1 and CDR2: LNHDA and SQIVND (reference sequence). This CDR3 has 18 amino acids. V lost 3 bases and J lost 3; bases outside the gene matches: 11. CDR3 region: CASSIWGLAGQVEETQYF. The CDR3 nucleotides read TGTGCCAGTAGTATTTGGGGACTAGCGGGTCAAGTGGAAGAGACCCAGTACTTC.

The table lists this clone with a few counts. The rearrangement uses TRBV6-1 and TRBJ2-7; D is undetermined. V was pared by 6 bases and J by 6 bases, with 12 bases between. Germline V lookup: CDR1 MNHNS, CDR2 SASEGT. The CDR3 contains 12 residues. CDR3 residues: CASRGSPGEQYF. In nucleotides, the CDR3 is TGTGCCAGCAGAGGTAGCCCGGGCGAGCAGTACTTC.

The chain employs TRBV5-6 and TRBJ2-5, with TRBD1 identical over 7 bases. This CDR3 has 15 amino acids. The germline CDR1 and CDR2 sequences are SGHDT and YYEEEE. After removal of 4 bases from V and 3 bases from J, the junction contained 9 bases not matched to a gene. The chain's CDR3 is CASSRLGQHKETQYF. DNA for the CDR3: TGTGCCAGCAGCCGACTGGGACAGCATAAAGAGACCCAGTACTTC.

J is TRBJ2-1 and V is TRBV2, with 9 bases lining up with TRBD2. Trimming took 8 bases from V and 5 from J; bases not matched to a gene: 10. CDR1 and CDR2 from the germline V gene are SNHLY and FYNNEI. The CDR3 is made up of 15 amino acids. This CDR3 is CASGRGAGGDNEQFF. The CDR3 DNA reads as TGTGCCAGCGGTAGAGGAGCGGGAGGAGACAATGAGCAGTTCTTC. The full variable domain, completed using reference TRBV2 and TRBJ2-1, is EPEVTQTPSHQVTQMGQEVILRCVPISNHLYFYWYRQILGQKVEFLVSFYNNEISEKSEIFDDQFSVERPDGSNFTLKIRSTKLEDSAMYFCASGRGAGGDNEQFFGPGTRLTVL.

CDR3 sequence: CASSRNQGAQGYGYTF. The CDR3 DNA reads TGTGCCAGCAGCCGTAATCAAGGGGCGCAGGGCTATGGCTACACCTTC. The chain recombines TRBV7-9 with TRBJ1-2; perhaps TRBD1 as D (5 bases). Germline CDR1 SEHNR, CDR2 FQNEAQ (reference sequence). There are 16 residues in the CDR3. The V and J ends lost 5 bases and 4 bases respectively, with 20 bases between them.

The rearrangement joins TRBV5-6 to TRBJ2-5; D is unresolved. The CDR3 is 13 amino acids. Germline V gene data show CDR1 as SGHDT and CDR2 as YYEEEE. V was shortened by 1 base and J by 5 bases, with 9 bases between the two germline ends. CDR3 in DNA: TGTGCCAGCAGCTTGTGGGCCTCCGAGACCCAGTACTTC. It specifies CASSLWASETQYF. Looking up the rest from reference TRBV5-6 and TRBJ2-5 gives the full variable domain: DAGVTQSPTHLIKTRGQQVTLRCSPKSGHDTVSWYQQALGQGPQFIFQYYEEEERQRGNFPDRFSGHQFPNYSSELNVNALLLGDSALYLCASSLWASETQYFGPGTRLLVL.

This clone was found once. The chain joins TRBV5-5 to TRBJ2-2; 7 bases agree with TRBD2. Germline CDR1 reads SGHKS; CDR2 reads YYEKEE (reference sequence). The ends lost 2 bases at V and 4 bases at J; junction bases unmatched: 5. This CDR3 has 15 amino acids. The CDR3 DNA sequence: TGTGCCAGCAGCTTTTTTCAGCGGGGCACCGGGGAGCTGTTTTTT. It codes for CASSFFQRGTGELFF.

The rearrangement joins TRBV10-3 to TRBJ1-5; D remains unclear. The CDR3 covers 16 residues. Germline CDR1 reads ENHRY; CDR2 reads SYGVKD. Trimming shortened V by 0 bases and J by 0 bases, and 9 bases separated the two germline ends. In DNA form, the CDR3 reads TGTGCCATCAGTGAGTCGAGGCGGTATAGCAATCAGCCCCAGCATTTT. Amino acid sequence: CAISESRRYSNQPQHF.

This chain uses TRBV28 with TRBJ2-7; D not certain. Germline assignment: CDR1 MDHEN and CDR2 SYDVKM. This CDR3 spans 14 amino acids. Trimming took 4 bases from V and 4 from J, leaving 14 bases between them. CDR3 protein: CASSSPPRVYEQYV. The CDR3 nucleotides are TGTGCCAGCAGTTCCCCACCTCGGGTTTACGAGCAGTACGTC.

V usage is TRBV6-6 and J usage is TRBJ1-5; D perhaps matches TRBD1 (5 bases). CDR1 is MNHNY and CDR2 is SVGAGI in the germline V gene (reference sequence). This CDR3 contains 15 residues. V lost 7 bases, J lost 0 bases, and 13 bases lay in between. In DNA form, the CDR3 reads TGTGCCAGCATTCGGTTCCAGGGTAGCAATCAGCCCCAGCATTTT. It is translated as CASIRFQGSNQPQHF.

This chain connects TRBV27 to TRBJ2-2; 9 bases match TRBD2. CDR1 is MNHEY and CDR2 is SMNVEV in the germline V gene (reference sequence). The CDR3 runs to 16 residues. V gave up 1 base and J gave up 4 bases; unmatched junction bases: 4. The CDR3 bases are TGTGCCAGCAGTTTATTCGCGGGAGGGCGCACCGGGGAGCTGTTTTTT. Translation: CASSLFAGGRTGELFF.